The T cell receptor (beta chain) described here comes from a study of early T cells in non-severe SARS-CoV-2 infection. Findings and caveats of the study: VDJdb matching skewed toward anti-spike CD8 responses, missing private and CD4 specificities.

Individual cDNA molecules received unique molecular identifiers. TCRdb passed the 5' RACE reads through MiXCR, listing each CDR3 protein once. Here the sample spans 90,000 to 130,000 distinct CDR3 sequences, about 12% being singletons. Many counts were recorded for this clonotype. Its cognate antigen is unknown. The germline V gene encodes CDR1 SGHTA and CDR2 FQGNSA. This CDR3 has 16 amino acids. Trimming removed 0 bases from V and 0 bases from J; junction bases left unmatched: 2. The clonotype was recovered from an adult who was a healthcare worker with PCR-confirmed SARS-CoV-2 infection or an uninfected control (not recorded which). The chain has TRBV7-2 and TRBJ2-3; TRBD1 agrees at 8 bases. This material consisted of whole blood, taken at baseline. The CDR3 region is CASSLAGTGSTDTQYF. CDR3 nucleotides: TGTGCCAGCAGCTTAGCCGGGACAGGCAGCACAGATACGCAGTATTTT.